This entry lists 5 T cell receptor beta chains sequenced from one sample in a study of CD8+ T cells in alopecia areata. The treatment here: oral pan-JAK inhibitor, 5-10 mg twice daily. cDNA prepared by RNA extraction and subsequent reverse transcription served as the template for sequencing. Sequencing was performed with immunoSEQ multiplex PCR; in TCRdb, only in-frame clones are kept and a portion is missing. The sample has some 190,000 clones; 60% are singletons. The sample consisted of CD4+ T cells sorted from blood, taken at week 24, from a patient treated with tofacitinib. The receptor source for this set is a human donor with alopecia areata.

This CDR3 reads CASSRLLTSGELFF. CDR3 sequence (DNA): TGCGCCAGCAGCCGTTTATTGACTAGCGGGGAGCTGTTTTTT. The rearrangement uses TRBV4-3 and TRBJ2-2, with D possibly matching TRBD2 (6 bases). Per the germline V gene, CDR1 is LGHNA and CDR2 is YSLEER. The ends were cut back, 4 bases at V and 7 bases at J, with 13 bases in the middle. There are 14 residues in the CDR3.

The sample holds a few counts of this clone. V usage is TRBV29-1 and J usage is TRBJ2-7, with D perhaps being TRBD1 or TRBD2 (5 bases each). V lost 4 bases and J lost 5, with 12 bases in between. Germline V gene sequence: CDR1 SQVTM, CDR2 ANQGSEA. There are 12 residues in the CDR3. The CDR3 region is CSVVSGLNEQYF. CDR3 nucleotide sequence: TGCAGCGTTGTCTCGGGGCTGAACGAGCAGTACTTC.

The rearrangement uses TRBV29-1 and TRBJ1-1; unclear D gene. This CDR3 is 13 amino acids long. CDR1 and CDR2 from the germline V gene are SQVTM and ANQGSEA. Between the trimmed V and J ends, which lost 4 bases and 6 bases, there was a span of 15 bases. In DNA, the CDR3 is TGCAGCGTTGTGAGTTCCAGACGGGCTGAAGCTTTCTTT. Amino acid sequence: CSVVSSRRAEAFF.

The V gene is TRBV6-5, the J gene TRBJ2-3; TRBD2 matches 8 bases. Germline V gene data show CDR1 as MNHEY and CDR2 as SVGAGI. The ends lost 6 bases at V and 2 bases at J; junction bases unmatched: 7. The length of the CDR3 is 15 residues. The CDR3, as DNA: TGTGCCAGCAGCCTCGGGGGGGCCTCCACAGATACGCAGTATTTT. It codes for CASSLGGASTDTQYF.

This clone was seen just once. The rearrangement uses TRBV5-1 and TRBJ2-5; TRBD2 is a possible D gene (6 bases). This CDR3 is 16 amino acids long. Per germline, CDR1 SGHRS and CDR2 YFSETQ. The V end was cut by 4 bases, the J end by 5 bases, with 21 bases between. The CDR3 loop reads CASSVGTLSVRETQYF. In DNA form, the CDR3 reads TGCGCCAGCAGCGTCGGGACTCTAAGTGTACGGGAGACCCAGTACTTC.